These T cell receptor beta chains were read from a single sample in a study of response to subunit inactivated influenza vaccine. TCRdb analysed the RT-PCR reads with MiXCR anew, one entry per CDR3 protein. The table lists roughly 700,000 distinct CDR3 sequences, 15% to 18% of them singletons. Sequences were derived from PBMCs from blood, sampled 12 days after vaccination. Receptors were obtained from a man over 45 who received an inactivated influenza vaccine. Both conserved end residues are part of each CDR3. The D gene is left open where the match is weak. Clone size appears in some rows only: once, few, many, or a class for an expanded clone.

D gene: TRBD1; J gene: TRBJ2-7; clone size: few; V gene: TRBV20-1; CDR3 DNA: TGCAGTGGGGGACAGGGGAGCTACGAGCAGTACTTC; CDR3 protein: CSGGQGSYEQYF
D gene: .; J gene: TRBJ2-3; clone size: .; V gene: TRBV20-1; CDR3 DNA: TGCAGTGCTAGAGAACGGGACTGGGCAGATACGCAGTATTTT; CDR3 protein: CSARERDWADTQYF
D gene: .; J gene: TRBJ1-5; clone size: few; V gene: TRBV10-3; CDR3 DNA: TGTGCCATCAGTGAATTTGCAGGGGCTGGCCAGCCCCAGCATTTT; CDR3 protein: CAISEFAGAGQPQHF
D gene: TRBD2; J gene: TRBJ2-2; clone size: .; V gene: TRBV4-2; CDR3 DNA: TGTGCCAGCAGCCACCTACTAGCGGGAACGAACACCGGGGAGCTGTTTTTT; CDR3 protein: CASSHLLAGTNTGELFF
D gene: .; J gene: TRBJ2-1; clone size: few; V gene: TRBV6-6; CDR3 DNA: TGTGCCAGCACGACTATGAGCTCCTACAATGAGCAGTTCTTC; CDR3 protein: CASTTMSSYNEQFF
D gene: .; J gene: TRBJ2-1; clone size: .; V gene: TRBV5-1; CDR3 DNA: TGCGCCAGCAGCTTAGGACAGACGGGCCATGAGCAGTTCTTC; CDR3 protein: CASSLGQTGHEQFF
D gene: .; J gene: TRBJ1-2; clone size: .; V gene: TRBV5-5; CDR3 DNA: TGTGCCAGCAGCCCTCGAGGGAGCCTGGACTATGGCTACACCTTC; CDR3 protein: CASSPRGSLDYGYTF
D gene: .; J gene: TRBJ2-5; clone size: .; V gene: TRBV29-1; CDR3 DNA: TGCAGCGTTGATGGCAGACAAGAGACCCAGTACTTC; CDR3 protein: CSVDGRQETQYF
D gene: TRBD1; J gene: TRBJ1-1; clone size: few; V gene: TRBV28; CDR3 DNA: TGTGCCAGCAGCCCGACAGGGGCGGACACTGAAGCTTTCTTT; CDR3 protein: CASSPTGADTEAFF
D gene: TRBD2; J gene: TRBJ2-7; clone size: many; V gene: TRBV11-2; CDR3 DNA: TGTGCCAGCAGCTTCGGTTATCTAGCGGGACCTTCCTACGAGCAGTACTTC; CDR3 protein: CASSFGYLAGPSYEQYF
D gene: TRBD2; J gene: TRBJ2-3; clone size: few; V gene: TRBV7-3; CDR3 DNA: TGTGCCAGCAGCTTAGGCGCTAGCGGGCCGTCAGATACGCAGTATTTT; CDR3 protein: CASSLGASGPSDTQYF
D gene: TRBD2; J gene: TRBJ2-5; clone size: few; V gene: TRBV28; CDR3 DNA: TGTGCCAGCAGGCTAGCGGGCCTTTGGAGAGAGACCCAGTACTTC; CDR3 protein: CASRLAGLWRETQYF
D gene: TRBD2; J gene: TRBJ2-7; clone size: .; V gene: TRBV12-3/TRBV12-4; CDR3 DNA: TGTGCCGTCCAGCGGGAGGGCCTCTACGAGCAGTACTTC; CDR3 protein: CAVQREGLYEQYF
D gene: .; J gene: TRBJ2-7; clone size: few; V gene: TRBV5-1; CDR3 DNA: TGCGCCAGCAGCTTGGCGTCAGCGCTTAGGAGATTCCACGAGCAGTACTTC; CDR3 protein: CASSLASALRRFHEQYF
D gene: TRBD2; J gene: TRBJ2-5; clone size: many; V gene: TRBV7-7; CDR3 DNA: TGTGCTAGCGGGGAATTATCTGAGACCCAGTACTTC; CDR3 protein: CASGELSETQYF
D gene: TRBD2; J gene: TRBJ2-7; clone size: many; V gene: TRBV6-1; CDR3 DNA: TGTGCCAGCAGTGCCATAGCGGGAGCGCGTGAAGCCGAGCAGTACTTC; CDR3 protein: CASSAIAGAREAEQYF
D gene: .; J gene: TRBJ1-3; clone size: few; V gene: TRBV7-2; CDR3 DNA: TGTGCCAGCAGCCCGCGGGCCTATGGAAACACCATATATTTT; CDR3 protein: CASSPRAYGNTIYF
D gene: .; J gene: TRBJ2-2; clone size: many; V gene: TRBV6-2/TRBV6-3; CDR3 DNA: TGTGCCAGCAGTTCTCGGGGGAACACCGGGGAGCTGTTTTTT; CDR3 protein: CASSSRGNTGELFF
D gene: .; J gene: TRBJ2-3; clone size: few; V gene: TRBV9; CDR3 DNA: TGTGCCAGCAGCGTGGGAGCCGAATGGTTCACAGATACGCAGTATTTT; CDR3 protein: CASSVGAEWFTDTQYF
D gene: .; J gene: TRBJ2-2; clone size: .; V gene: TRBV30; CDR3 DNA: TGTGCCTGGAGTGTATTACAGGCCGGGGAGCTGTTTTTT; CDR3 protein: CAWSVLQAGELFF
D gene: TRBD1; J gene: TRBJ2-2; clone size: .; V gene: TRBV19; CDR3 DNA: TGTGCCAGTAAGACAGGGACGAACACCGGGGAGCTGTTTTTT; CDR3 protein: CASKTGTNTGELFF
D gene: TRBD1; J gene: TRBJ2-5; clone size: many; V gene: TRBV5-1; CDR3 DNA: TGCGCCAGCAGCAGGGGTGGACAGGGACAAGAGACCCAGTACTTC; CDR3 protein: CASSRGGQGQETQYF
D gene: .; J gene: TRBJ1-6; clone size: few; V gene: TRBV7-2; CDR3 DNA: TGTGCCAGCAGCTTCGGCCGGGATTCACCCCTCCACTTT; CDR3 protein: CASSFGRDSPLHF
D gene: .; J gene: TRBJ2-2; clone size: many; V gene: TRBV5-1; CDR3 DNA: TGCGCCAGCAGCTTGGCTACAGGGAGCACCGGGGAGCTGTTTTTT; CDR3 protein: CASSLATGSTGELFF
D gene: TRBD2; J gene: TRBJ2-1; clone size: many; V gene: TRBV15; CDR3 DNA: TGTGCCACCAGCAGAGATTGGGGACTATCCTACAATGAGCAGTTCTTC; CDR3 protein: CATSRDWGLSYNEQFF
D gene: .; J gene: TRBJ1-5; clone size: few; V gene: TRBV19; CDR3 DNA: TGTGCCAGTAGTATTTGGGGGGTAGGTCAGCCCCAGCATTTT; CDR3 protein: CASSIWGVGQPQHF
D gene: TRBD2; J gene: TRBJ2-1; clone size: few; V gene: TRBV20-1; CDR3 DNA: TGCAGTGCTAGAAAGCGGGAGATCAGCTCCTACAATGAGCAGTTCTTC; CDR3 protein: CSARKREISSYNEQFF
D gene: TRBD2; J gene: TRBJ2-1; clone size: few; V gene: TRBV6-1; CDR3 DNA: TGTGCCAGCAGATCGCTAGCGGGGGGTTCCTCCTACAATGAGCAGTTCTTC; CDR3 protein: CASRSLAGGSSYNEQFF
D gene: TRBD2; J gene: TRBJ2-2; clone size: .; V gene: TRBV20-1; CDR3 DNA: TGCAGTGCTAGGGGGGGGTTCAGAAACACCGGGGAGCTGTTTTTT; CDR3 protein: CSARGGFRNTGELFF
D gene: .; J gene: TRBJ1-1; clone size: few; V gene: TRBV12-3/TRBV12-4; CDR3 DNA: TGTGCCAGCAGTACAGGGCCGATGAACACTGAAGCTTTCTTT; CDR3 protein: CASSTGPMNTEAFF
D gene: TRBD2; J gene: TRBJ2-1; clone size: few; V gene: TRBV20-1; CDR3 DNA: TGCAGTGCTACCCCCGGGACTAGCGGGGGGGATGAGCAGTTCTTC; CDR3 protein: CSATPGTSGGDEQFF
D gene: .; J gene: TRBJ2-5; clone size: .; V gene: TRBV10-3; CDR3 DNA: TGTGCCATCAGTGAGAGTCAAACGGAGACCCAGTACTTC; CDR3 protein: CAISESQTETQYF
D gene: .; J gene: TRBJ2-3; clone size: .; V gene: TRBV7-2; CDR3 DNA: TGTGCCAGCAGCTTAGAGCTCGGACTTTATACGCAGTATTTT; CDR3 protein: CASSLELGLYTQYF
D gene: TRBD1; J gene: TRBJ1-2; clone size: few; V gene: TRBV25-1; CDR3 DNA: TGTGCCAGCAGTGGGACAGGGTACGGCTACACCTTC; CDR3 protein: CASSGTGYGYTF
D gene: .; J gene: TRBJ1-1; clone size: few; V gene: TRBV29-1; CDR3 DNA: TGCAGCGTTGAAGGCTCTGGCCACACTGAAGCTTTCTTT; CDR3 protein: CSVEGSGHTEAFF
D gene: .; J gene: TRBJ2-1; clone size: few; V gene: TRBV7-7; CDR3 DNA: TGTGCTAGCAGCTTAGGGTCGGGGGGCGCCTACAATGAGCAGTTCTTC; CDR3 protein: CASSLGSGGAYNEQFF